Below, one T cell receptor beta chain is given with its context. The antigen remains undetermined. This sample stems from a study of blood T cells in healthy people across ages. Broader study findings: Naive CD4+ cell counts and diversity both ran higher in long-lived than in aged donors. As naive T cell percentage varied, TCR beta diversity correlated strongly with it. Diversity figures derived from one million T cells were judged to underestimate the true value.

Germline assignment: CDR1 SQVTM and CDR2 ANQGSEA. This CDR3 has 14 residues. The V segment lost 6 bases and the J segment 7 bases; nucleotides outside the gene matches: 11. Sample-barcoded 5' priming and a J-beta primer mix drove a second PCR of roughly 6 to 12 cycles. TCRdb called the 5' RACE reads again in MiXCR, with one record for every CDR3 protein. The data contain about 730,000 distinct CDR3 sequences, 35% to 45% of them singletons. The chain recombines TRBV29-1 with TRBJ1-4; 7 bases match TRBD1. Sequencing input: blood. The source of this sequence is a woman between 55 and 75 years old in good health. The CDR3 DNA reads TGCAGCGTCAGACTGGACAGGCAAGGTGAAAAACTGTTTTTT. This translates into CSVRLDRQGEKLFF. Looking up the rest from reference TRBV29-1 and TRBJ1-4 gives the full variable domain: SAVISQKPSRDICQRGTSLTIQCQVDSQVTMMFWYRQQPGQSLTLIATANQGSEATYESGFVIDKFPISRPNLTFSTLTVSNMSPEDSSIYLCSVRLDRQGEKLFFGSGTQLSVL.